This T cell receptor beta chain emerged from a study of blood T cell repertoires in COVID-19. The overall study: Both acute and convalescent COVID-19 samples were obtained from the United States, Italy and Spain. T cells, B-cell-depleted T cells, or PBMCs supplied cDNA or gDNA.

Sequencing was performed with immunoSEQ multiplex PCR; in TCRdb, only in-frame clones are kept and a portion is missing. This table holds roughly 100,000 clones, approximately 84% found once. The CDR3 is 13 residues long. V was pared by 2 bases and J by 10 bases, with 13 bases between. CDR1 and CDR2 (germline): SGHRS, YFSETQ. The chain is built from TRBV5-1 and TRBJ2-1, with a weak D call TRBD2 (6 bases). The sequencing input was peripheral blood. This receptor was obtained from a human donor in a cohort sampled during active COVID-19. CDR3 DNA: TGCGCCAGCAGCTTTACCGTCCGGGGGGAGCAGTTCTTC. Translation gives CASSFTVRGEQFF.